This TCR beta chain appears in the sequencing data of a study of blood T cell repertoires in COVID-19. V was clipped by 0 bases and J by 2 bases, with 14 bases between them. Germline V gene sequence: CDR1 LNHDA, CDR2 SQIVND (reference sequence). The CDR3 contains 17 residues. The authors' processing: Reference gene primer amplification in the assay estimated nucleated cell counts. TCRdb's copy holds only in-frame clones and misses some; the assay was immunoSEQ multiplex PCR. V, J and clone size reflect that table, while D and trimming were determined from the DNA. This sample has roughly 250,000 clones, with just under 85% found just once.

This clonotype was obtained from a woman older than 75 with acute or convalescent COVID-19. Sequencing was carried out using peripheral blood. J is TRBJ1-5 and V is TRBV19, with a possible D match to TRBD1 (5 bases). The CDR3 reads CASSIDSGQRGNQPQHF. The CDR3 nucleotides read TGTGCCAGTAGTATAGACTCAGGGCAAAGGGGCAATCAGCCCCAGCATTTT.